Each of the 2 T cell receptor beta chains below was sequenced from the same sample in a study of tumor-infiltrating lymphocytes in glioblastoma multiforme. Multiple V-beta primers and a C-beta primer amplified TCRB from RNA. TCRdb fed the multiplex PCR reads into MiXCR, producing one record per CDR3 protein. The repertoire includes 25,000 to 35,000 distinct CDR3 sequences, roughly three fifths of them detected once, and around 34% sits in the top ten. Material for sequencing was brain tumor tissue. The receptor source for this set is a male donor with glioblastoma.

Points on this clonotype: The junction and the germline gene differ at one end; a read error may be behind it. This sequence joins TRBV28 and TRBJ2-3, with 7 nucleotides matching TRBD1. Per germline, CDR1 MDHEN and CDR2 SYDVKM. The CDR3 extends over 16 amino acids. The CDR3 nucleotides are TGTGCCGGCAGTCCTAAGAGGGGGCGCGTGACAGATACGCAGTATTTT. Amino acids: CAGSPKRGRVTDTQYF.

V and J are TRBV7-9 and TRBJ2-2; 8 bases map to TRBD2. In germline, CDR1 is SEHNR, CDR2 FQNEAQ (reference sequence). The CDR3 is made up of 16 amino acids. J gave up 4 bases and V 5 bases, and 9 bases lay outside the gene matches. DNA for the CDR3: TGTGCCAGCAGCAATCGGGAGGGCTCTGGCACCGGGGAGCTGTTTTTT. This gives the protein CASSNREGSGTGELFF.